Presented here are 18 T cell receptor beta chains from one specimen sequenced in a study of beta chain features in type 1 diabetes. Study-wide points: TCRB CDR3 length was moderately but significantly reduced in all four CD4+ subsets of Type 1 diabetes patients.

The investigators reverse transcribed all of the isolated RNA, so they sequenced expressed TCRB transcripts. The assay was immunoSEQ multiplex PCR, and TCRdb's table has in-frame clones only and misses some. Altogether 600,000 to 700,000 clones are present, 12% being singletons, with the ten largest covering around 0.12%. Their cognate antigens are unknown. Sequenced material: naive CD4+ T cells from blood. The receptors were sampled from a man in his thirties or forties with type 1 diabetes.

The chain employs TRBV7-2 and TRBJ1-4, with 7 bases fitting TRBD1. V was clipped by 7 bases and J by 6 bases; unmatched bases: 8. The CDR3 contains 14 residues. The germline V gene encodes CDR1 SGHTA and CDR2 FQGNSA. CDR3 coding DNA: TGTGCCAGCAATGGACGCAGGGGGGATGAAAAACTGTTTTTT. It codes for CASNGRRGDEKLFF.

This clone was detected only a few times. This chain links TRBV7-2 with TRBJ2-2, with TRBD2 identical over 14 bases. Germline trimming cut 2 bases from V and 4 bases from J; bases unmatched to any gene: 6. Germline loops: CDR1 SGHTA, CDR2 FQGNSA. The length of the CDR3 is 18 residues. The CDR3 reads CASSLTSGLAGATGELFF. In DNA form, the CDR3 reads TGTGCCAGCAGCTTAACATCGGGACTAGCGGGGGCCACCGGGGAGCTGTTTTTT.

The chain employs TRBV5-6 and TRBJ1-1, with D perhaps TRBD1 (6 bases). Trimming removed 4 bases at V and 7 bases at J, with 8 bases between. Germline values: CDR1 SGHDT, CDR2 YYEEEE. The CDR3 runs to 11 residues. The CDR3 region is CASSRGGEAFF. The DNA of the CDR3 is TGTGCCAGCAGCAGAGGGGGTGAAGCTTTCTTT.

The table lists this clone with a few counts. The chain recombines TRBV7-9 with TRBJ2-7, with D uncertain. Trimming removed 4 bases from V and 7 bases from J, with 14 bases in between. This CDR3 spans 13 amino acids. Germline CDR1 reads SEHNR; CDR2 reads FQNEAQ (reference sequence). The CDR3 nucleotides read TGTGCCAGCAGCTCCTCAATCCCCGGGGAGCAGTACTTC. This encodes CASSSSIPGEQYF.

The chain carries TRBV7-9 and TRBJ2-2; D is ambiguous. CDR1 is SEHNR and CDR2 is FQNEAQ in the germline V gene (reference sequence). The CDR3 consists of 14 residues. The V end lost 1 base, the J end lost 4 bases, and 7 bases lay between the germline ends. The CDR3 here is CASSLGPSTGELFF. The CDR3 DNA follows: TGTGCCAGCAGCTTAGGTCCAAGCACCGGGGAGCTGTTTTTT. The full variable domain, with the rest looked up from reference TRBV7-9 and TRBJ2-2, is DTGVSQNPRHKITKRGQNVTFRCDPISEHNRLYWYRQTLGQGPEFLTYFQNEAQLEKSRLLSDRFSAERPKGSFSTLEIQRTEQGDSAMYLCASSLGPSTGELFFGEGSRLTVL.

This clone was recorded a few times. The V gene is TRBV11-1, the J gene TRBJ2-1, with D perhaps being TRBD1 or TRBD2 (5 bases each). Trimming pared 3 bases from V and 8 bases from J, leaving 8 bases between. The CDR3 is 12 residues long. Germline CDR1 is SGHAT and CDR2 is FQDESV (reference sequence). The CDR3, as DNA: TGTGCCAGCAGCTTCGGGGCCGATGAGCAGTTCTTC. Encoded protein: CASSFGADEQFF.

The chain uses TRBV13 and TRBJ1-6; possibly TRBD1 for D (6 bases). V was cut by 0 bases and J by 6 bases, with 9 bases left in between. Germline V gene sequence: CDR1 PRHDT, CDR2 FYEKMQ (reference sequence). There are 15 residues in the CDR3. CDR3 sequence (DNA): TGTGCCAGCAGCTTAGGACAGGGCGCTAATTCACCCCTCCACTTT. Protein sequence: CASSLGQGANSPLHF.

Only a few counts were recorded for this clone. This chain joins TRBV7-3 and TRBJ1-3; 7 bases are shared with TRBD1. From germline, CDR1 is SGHTA and CDR2 FQGTGA. V gave up 8 bases and J gave up 6 bases; unmatched junction bases: 7. The CDR3 has 13 amino acids. CDR3: CASGEGQTNTIYF. The CDR3 nucleotides read TGTGCCAGCGGCGAGGGACAGACAAACACCATATATTTT. The whole variable domain, remainder taken from reference TRBV7-3 and TRBJ1-3, is GAGVSQTPSNKVTEKGKYVELRCDPISGHTALYWYRQSLGQGPEFLIYFQGTGAADDSGLPNDRFFAVRPEGSVSTLKIQRTERGDSAVYLCASGEGQTNTIYFGEGSWLTVV.

This clone has a handful of counts. This CDR3 is also generated by other DNA sequences in the sample. This sequence joins TRBV7-2 and TRBJ1-5, with a tentative D call TRBD1 (5 bases). The germline V gene encodes CDR1 SGHTA and CDR2 FQGNSA. The CDR3 covers 15 residues. Trimming pared 2 bases from V and 0 bases from J, leaving 8 bases between. The CDR3 nucleotides read TGTGCCAGCAGCTTAAGGGGAAATAGCAATCAGCCCCAGCATTTT. Its translation is CASSLRGNSNQPQHF.

This clone was seen only a few times. This chain uses TRBV7-9 with TRBJ2-7, with TRBD2 as a possible D gene (6 bases). The CDR3 has 14 amino acids. Trimming stripped 1 base from V and 2 bases from J, with 9 bases between. CDR1 SEHNR and CDR2 FQNEAQ come from the germline V gene (reference sequence). The CDR3 sequence is CASSLELAPYEQYF. The CDR3 coding sequence is TGTGCCAGCAGCTTAGAGCTAGCGCCCTACGAGCAGTACTTC. Variable domain in full (rest from reference TRBV7-9 and TRBJ2-7): DTGVSQNPRHKITKRGQNVTFRCDPISEHNRLYWYRQTLGQGPEFLTYFQNEAQLEKSRLLSDRFSAERPKGSFSTLEIQRTEQGDSAMYLCASSLELAPYEQYFGPGTRLTVT.

The CDR3 loop is CASSPTTGGSGYTF. For the CDR3, the DNA is TGTGCCAGCTCACCGACCACTGGGGGGAGCGGCTACACCTTC. The chain is built from TRBV18 and TRBJ1-2; maybe TRBD1 (5 bases). CDR3 length: 14 residues. Germline CDR1 is KGHSH and CDR2 is LQKENI. With 3 bases removed from V and 8 bases from J, the gap between germline ends came to 16 bases.

About this clone: The sample carries other DNA sequences with the same CDR3. This sequence joins TRBV11-2 and TRBJ1-2; 9 bases match TRBD1. J was trimmed by 6 bases and V by 4 bases; bases with no gene match: 3. This CDR3 is 13 amino acids long. Germline V gives CDR1 SGHAT, CDR2 FQNNGV. CDR3 bases: TGTGCCAGCAGCTCGGGACAGGGAGATGGCTACACCTTC. Protein sequence: CASSSGQGDGYTF.

The rearrangement links TRBV19 to TRBJ2-3; tentatively, D is TRBD2 (6 bases). The CDR3 covers 15 residues. Deletions cut 5 bases from V and 4 bases from J, with 16 bases between. CDR1 is LNHDA, CDR2 SQIVND, per germline (reference sequence). The CDR3 loop reads CASSSMTSLADTQYF. DNA of the CDR3: TGTGCCAGTAGTTCTATGACTAGTCTTGCAGATACGCAGTATTTT.

This clone has only a few counts. The rearrangement joins TRBV5-1 to TRBJ1-1, with D possibly matching TRBD1 (6 bases). Looked up from germline, CDR1 is SGHRS and CDR2 is YFSETQ. Trimming took 4 bases from V and 0 from J, leaving 13 bases between them. The CDR3 runs to 15 residues. CDR3 coding DNA: TGCGCCAGCAGCGCCCTGGGGGCCCTGAACACTGAAGCTTTCTTT. Translation: CASSALGALNTEAFF. Full variable domain (remainder filled in from reference TRBV5-1 and TRBJ1-1): KAGVTQTPRYLIKTRGQQVTLSCSPISGHRSVSWYQQTPGQGLQFLFEYFSETQRNKGNFPGRFSGRQFSNSRSEMNVSTLELGDSALYLCASSALGALNTEAFFGQGTRLTVV.

The genes are TRBV5-1 and TRBJ2-2; D ambiguous. Trimming took 0 bases from V and 7 from J, leaving 10 bases between them. Germline CDR1 SGHRS, CDR2 YFSETQ. There are 14 residues in the CDR3. CDR3 in amino acids: CASSLGSVYGELFF. CDR3 sequence (DNA): TGCGCCAGCAGCTTGGGGTCAGTTTACGGGGAGCTGTTTTTT.

As to this clone: The identical CDR3 is also encoded by other nucleotide sequences in the sample. The chain couples TRBV14 to TRBJ1-6; unclear D gene. Per the germline V gene, CDR1 is SGHDN and CDR2 is FVKESK. CDR3 length: 15 residues. V was cut by 1 base and J by 9 bases, with 13 bases left in between. CDR3 amino acids: CASSQGGLGISPLHF. The CDR3 coding sequence is TGTGCCAGCAGCCAAGGAGGGCTCGGGATTTCACCCCTCCACTTT.

This clone was detected only a few times. V and J are TRBV20-1 and TRBJ2-5; possible D gene TRBD2, 6 bases. In germline, CDR1 is DFQATT, CDR2 SNEGSKA (reference sequence). V was shortened by 5 bases and J by 7 bases, with 11 bases between the two germline ends. The CDR3 covers 11 residues. CDR3: CSARREVTQYF. The CDR3 DNA follows: TGCAGTGCTCGAAGGGAGGTGACCCAGTACTTC.

This clone showed up just a few times. Additional DNA sequences in this sample encode the identical CDR3. The chain links TRBV29-1 to TRBJ2-2, with a possible D match to TRBD1 (6 bases). In germline, CDR1 is SQVTM, CDR2 ANQGSEA. This CDR3 comprises 14 residues. V lost 4 bases and J lost 6, with 15 bases in between. For the CDR3, the DNA is TGCAGCGTTGTTCCAGGGGAAAAGTCCGGGGAGCTGTTTTTT. Translation: CSVVPGEKSGELFF.